The 5 T cell receptor beta chains in this list originate from one sample, sequenced in a study of tumor-infiltrating lymphocytes in primary liver carcinoma. Extraction of RNA together with DNA used about 20-34 mg of unsorted bulk tissue. Using a constant-region primer together with ProtoScript II reverse transcriptase, TCR beta cDNA was made from 500 to 650 ng of total RNA. Three nested multiplex PCR rounds, a slightly modified ARM-PCR, produced the libraries for TCR beta. It was with TRBV1-TRBV30 forward primers and a C-beta reverse primer that the first two PCR rounds were run, at about 10 cycles each. TCRdb re-analysed the multiplex PCR reads in MiXCR, keeping a single row per CDR3 protein. The data hold over 100,000 distinct CDR3 sequences, with nearly 70% observed a single time. Sequencing was carried out using tumor-adjacent normal liver tissue. Source of these receptors: a woman aged 55-69 years with primary liver carcinoma and hepatitis B virus infection.

As to this clonotype: An end of the junction does not agree with germline; a read error may underlie this. The chain employs TRBV29-1 and TRBJ2-5; perhaps TRBD2 as D (5 bases). The V gene's germline CDR1 is SQVTM and CDR2 ANQGSEA. The CDR3 is 12 amino acids. The CDR3 is CSVEKGHETQYF. DNA of the CDR3: TGTAGCGTTGAAAAAGGCCACGAGACCCAGTACTTC. The whole variable domain, remainder taken from reference TRBV29-1 and TRBJ2-5, is SAVISQKPSRDICQRGTSLTIQCQVDSQVTMMFWYRQQPGQSLTLIATANQGSEATYESGFVIDKFPISRPNLTFSTLTVSNMSPEDSSIYLCSVEKGHETQYFGPGTRLLVL.

Regarding this clonotype: The junction departs from the called germline gene at one end, perhaps through a read error. This chain joins TRBV5-1 and TRBJ1-2; D gene uncertain. This CDR3 has 14 residues. Per germline, CDR1 SGHRS and CDR2 YFSETQ. CDR3 in DNA: TGCGCTAGCAGCTTGCTCTGGGAGGTCTATGGCTACACCTTC. It translates to CASSLLWEVYGYTF. Full variable domain (missing parts from reference TRBV5-1 and TRBJ1-2): KAGVTQTPRYLIKTRGQQVTLSCSPISGHRSVSWYQQTPGQGLQFLFEYFSETQRNKGNFPGRFSGRQFSNSRSEMNVSTLELGDSALYLCASSLLWEVYGYTFGSGTRLTVV.

A word on this clonotype: A much larger clone differs by one base, so this may be a read error. The final CDR3 position lacks the conserved phenylalanine or tryptophan, pointing to a likely read error. The chain links TRBV30 to TRBJ2-7; TRBD1 matches at 10 bases. V shed 2 bases and J 2 bases; nucleotides not matched to a gene: 3. Germline V gene sequence: CDR1 GTSNPN, CDR2 SVGIG (reference sequence). CDR3 size: 14 residues. The CDR3 region has the DNA TGTGCCTGGAGTACCGGGACAGGGGCCTACGAGCAGTACTTA. This codes for CAWSTGTGAYEQYL.

A remark on this clonotype: Mismatch with germline at one junction end may stem from a read error. This sequence joins TRBV11-2 and TRBJ2-7; D ambiguous. The V gene's germline CDR1 is SGHAT and CDR2 FQNNGV. The CDR3 totals 14 residues. In DNA, the CDR3 is TGTGCCAGGAACTTATGGGGTCCGTCCTACGAGCAGTATTTC. Translation: CARNLWGPSYEQYF.

In this sample, this clonotype turned up many times. The chain links TRBV5-1 to TRBJ1-1; no reliable D call. The CDR3 has 14 residues. In germline, CDR1 is SGHRS, CDR2 YFSETQ. V was clipped by 2 bases and J by 1 base, with 9 bases between them. CDR3 loop: CASSFDNRNTEAFF. Here the CDR3 DNA reads TGCGCCAGCAGCTTTGACAACCGGAACACTGAAGCTTTCTTT.